The rows below give T cell receptor beta chains drawn from one sample of a study of early T cells in non-severe SARS-CoV-2 infection. MiXCR, applied by TCRdb to the 5' RACE reads, yields one record per CDR3 protein. The sample carries about 75,000 distinct CDR3 sequences, around 10% recorded once. The sample in question was whole blood, obtained at baseline. The source is an adult who was a healthcare worker with PCR-confirmed SARS-CoV-2 infection or an uninfected control (not recorded which). The CDR3 runs from the conserved cysteine through the conserved F or W. Fields, in order: V gene, J gene, clone size, D gene, CDR3 DNA, CDR3 protein. A D gene is named only where the DNA matches it firmly. The size entry is marked missing in some rows and otherwise reads once, few, many or a size class.

V gene: TRBV5-6; J gene: TRBJ2-3; clone size: -; D gene: -; CDR3 DNA: TGTGCCAGCAGCCGGCGCTGGTCCGGAGATACGCAGTATTTT; CDR3 protein: CASSRRWSGDTQYF
V gene: TRBV29-1; J gene: TRBJ2-7; clone size: -; D gene: -; CDR3 DNA: TGCAGCGAGCGAGACAGGAGATACTACGAGCAGTACTTC; CDR3 protein: CSERDRRYYEQYF
V gene: TRBV18; J gene: TRBJ2-7; clone size: -; D gene: -; CDR3 DNA: TGTGCCAGCTCACCAGTGCAGGCCGACGGCGAGCAGTACTTC; CDR3 protein: CASSPVQADGEQYF
V gene: TRBV2; J gene: TRBJ1-2; clone size: -; D gene: TRBD1; CDR3 DNA: TGTGCCAGCAGTGAATACGGGACAGACGGCTACACCTTC; CDR3 protein: CASSEYGTDGYTF
V gene: TRBV6-1; J gene: TRBJ1-2; clone size: -; D gene: -; CDR3 DNA: TGTGCCAGCACCGAGGGGGGGCTCAGCTATGGCTACACCTTC; CDR3 protein: CASTEGGLSYGYTF
V gene: TRBV7-2; J gene: TRBJ2-7; clone size: once; D gene: TRBD1; CDR3 DNA: TGTGCCAGCAGCGTAGGGACAGCAAGCTCCTACGAGCAGTACTTC; CDR3 protein: CASSVGTASSYEQYF
V gene: TRBV29-1; J gene: TRBJ2-1; clone size: many; D gene: -; CDR3 DNA: TGCAGCGTTGAACGGGGCAATGAGCAGTTCTTC; CDR3 protein: CSVERGNEQFF
V gene: TRBV15; J gene: TRBJ2-7; clone size: many; D gene: TRBD1; CDR3 DNA: TGTGCCACCAGCAGACAGGGGGCCTACGAGCAGTACTTC; CDR3 protein: CATSRQGAYEQYF
V gene: TRBV7-3; J gene: TRBJ2-1; clone size: -; D gene: -; CDR3 DNA: TGTGCCAGCAGCTTACGAGGCGGGCAGGGGACCTACAATGAGCAGTTCTTC; CDR3 protein: CASSLRGGQGTYNEQFF
V gene: TRBV3-1; J gene: TRBJ1-2; clone size: few; D gene: TRBD1; CDR3 DNA: TGTGCCAGCAGCCATTCGGACAGGATCCTTAACTATGGCTACACCTTC; CDR3 protein: CASSHSDRILNYGYTF
V gene: TRBV2; J gene: TRBJ2-1; clone size: few; D gene: TRBD1; CDR3 DNA: TGTGCCAGCAGAAGTGGGACAGGGGGCATCAATGAGCAGTTCTTC; CDR3 protein: CASRSGTGGINEQFF
V gene: TRBV20-1; J gene: TRBJ1-1; clone size: -; D gene: TRBD1; CDR3 DNA: TGCAGTGCTACGCCGGGACAGAACATGAACACTGAAGCTTTCTTT; CDR3 protein: CSATPGQNMNTEAFF
V gene: TRBV10-2; J gene: TRBJ1-1; clone size: -; D gene: -; CDR3 DNA: TGCGCCAGCAAGGACACTTATACTGAAGCTTTCTTT; CDR3 protein: CASKDTYTEAFF
V gene: TRBV6-2/TRBV6-3; J gene: TRBJ2-1; clone size: -; D gene: -; CDR3 DNA: TGTGCCAGCAGAATGACAGGGAGGAACAATGAGCAGTTCTTC; CDR3 protein: CASRMTGRNNEQFF